The 18 T cell receptor beta chains in this list originate from one sample, sequenced in a study of identifying expanded T cells in peripheral blood. Profiled with immunoSEQ multiplex PCR; TCRdb holds only in-frame clones, not every one. This repertoire shows tens of thousands of clones, 87% found once; its top ten account for around 4.3%. The sequenced material came from blood. Receptor source: a person aged 18 to 75 in good health.

This chain links TRBV2 with TRBJ2-7; tentatively, D is TRBD1 (5 bases). The ends were cut back, 8 bases at V and 1 base at J, with 12 bases in the middle. Germline V gives CDR1 SNHLY, CDR2 FYNNEI. The CDR3 spans 13 residues. DNA for the CDR3: TGTGCCAGCCACCCAGGGCCTTCCTACGAGCAGTACTTC. This gives the protein CASHPGPSYEQYF.

J is TRBJ2-4 and V is TRBV30; TRBD1 might be the D (5 bases). Trimming took off 8 bases at V and 2 bases at J, with 13 bases between the two ends. Germline V gives CDR1 GTSNPN, CDR2 SVGIG (reference sequence). The CDR3 length is 13 residues. As DNA, the CDR3 is TGTGCCGCCACGAGACAGCCCAAAAACATTCAGTACTTC. Its translation: CAATRQPKNIQYF.

There are a few counts of this clone. The V call is TRBV9, the J call TRBJ2-1; tentatively, D is TRBD1 (6 bases). Germline V gene lookup returns CDR1 SGDLS and CDR2 YYNGEE. CDR3 size: 15 residues. Trimming shortened V by 0 bases and J by 5 bases, and 12 bases separated the two germline ends. In DNA form, the CDR3 reads TGTGCCAGCAGCGTAGATGCAGGGGCGGACAATGAGCAGTTCTTC. Encoded protein: CASSVDAGADNEQFF.

The CDR3 DNA reads TGCAGCGTTGTCGAAGCCCGGGGGGGCTACACCTTC. Encoded protein: CSVVEARGGYTF. V gene TRBV29-1 combines with J gene TRBJ1-2, with D perhaps TRBD1 (5 bases). Trimming left V 4 bases short and J 8 bases short, with 14 bases between. CDR1 and CDR2 (germline): SQVTM, ANQGSEA. CDR3 length equals 12 residues.

The rearrangement joins TRBV5-6 to TRBJ1-5, with D hard to call. V was pared by 3 bases and J by 9 bases, with 10 bases between. Germline V gives CDR1 SGHDT, CDR2 YYEEEE. The CDR3 has 12 residues. The CDR3 protein is CASSSYGSPQHF. As DNA, the CDR3 is TGTGCCAGCAGCTCATACGGTTCGCCCCAGCATTTT.

The chain uses TRBV15 and TRBJ2-1; the match to TRBD2 covers 7 bases. Germline CDR1 is LNHNV and CDR2 is YYDKDF (reference sequence). With V trimmed by 0 bases and J by 12 bases, 5 bases remained unmatched. The CDR3 has 13 amino acids. The CDR3 region is CATSRDSGRGQFF. The CDR3 DNA reads TGTGCCACCAGCAGAGATTCGGGGAGGGGGCAGTTCTTC.

This chain connects TRBV13 to TRBJ1-2, with D possibly TRBD1 on 6 matching bases. Germline V gene lookup returns CDR1 PRHDT and CDR2 FYEKMQ (reference sequence). The CDR3 consists of 13 residues. V gave up 5 bases and J gave up 6 bases, with 13 bases separating them. CDR3 region: CASSEVRGNGYTF. CDR3 DNA: TGTGCCAGCAGCGAAGTCAGGGGTAATGGCTACACCTTC.

V usage is TRBV11-1 and J usage is TRBJ2-5, with 8 bases identical to TRBD1. This CDR3 is 15 amino acids long. J was trimmed by 4 bases and V by 2 bases; bases with no gene match: 6. Germline V CDR1 and CDR2: SGHAT, FQDESV (reference sequence). The CDR3 protein is CASSLSRGRGETQYF. CDR3 DNA: TGTGCCAGCAGCTTAAGCAGGGGGCGTGGAGAGACCCAGTACTTC.

Relative to its sample, this clone is medium-sized. The rearrangement joins TRBV4-2 to TRBJ2-2; 12 positions agree with TRBD2. The CDR3 is 15 residues long. Germline V gene lookup returns CDR1 LGHNA and CDR2 YNFKEQ. Losses at the gene ends were 4 bases for V and 3 bases for J; bases not matched to a gene: 0. The DNA of the CDR3 is TGTGCCAGCAGCCGACTAGCGGGAGACACCGGGGAGCTGTTTTTT. Amino acid sequence: CASSRLAGDTGELFF.

This chain joins TRBV6-4 and TRBJ2-3, with 9 bases identical to TRBD2. CDR3 size: 15 residues. CDR1 and CDR2 from the germline V gene are MRHNA and SNTAGT. V trimming: 5 bases; J trimming: 6 bases; junction bases outside the gene matches: 9. The CDR3 loop is CASSPLAGEGDTQYF. The DNA for the CDR3 is TGTGCCAGCAGTCCCTTAGCGGGAGAAGGGGATACGCAGTATTTT.

Only one count was recorded for this clone. The gene calls are TRBV5-3 and TRBJ1-3; D perhaps matches TRBD1 (6 bases). TRBV5-3 is identified as an open reading frame with a role that is uncertain. CDR3 length: 17 residues. The V end lost 0 bases, the J end lost 4 bases, and 17 bases lay between the germline ends. The DNA for the CDR3 is TGTGCCAGAAGCTTGGCGGATCGAACAGGGTTAGGAAACACCATATATTTT. This encodes CARSLADRTGLGNTIYF.

The genes are TRBV5-5 and TRBJ2-6; no clear D gene. CDR3 length equals 16 residues. CDR1 and CDR2 (germline): SGHKS, YYEKEE (reference sequence). Trimming took 7 bases from V and 4 from J, leaving 18 bases between them. This chain's CDR3 is CASGSTGWFGANVLTF. The CDR3 DNA follows: TGTGCCAGCGGATCGACTGGGTGGTTCGGGGCCAACGTCCTGACTTTC.

DNA for the CDR3: TGTGCCAGCAGCCAAGGAGCAAGCTCCTATAATTCACCCCTCCACTTT. Its protein is CASSQGASSYNSPLHF. This chain connects TRBV4-2 to TRBJ1-6; D gene uncertain. CDR1 is LGHNA and CDR2 is YNFKEQ in the germline V gene. The CDR3 has 16 amino acids. Trimming stripped 1 base from V and 0 bases from J, with 7 bases between.

The chain carries TRBV9 and TRBJ2-3; tentative D call: TRBD1 (6 bases). CDR1 is SGDLS and CDR2 is YYNGEE in the germline V gene. V shed 2 bases and J shed 2 bases, with 12 bases lying between them. CDR3 length: 15 residues. CDR3 amino acids: CASSVRDMHTDTQYF. CDR3 sequence (DNA): TGTGCCAGCAGCGTTCGGGACATGCACACAGATACGCAGTATTTT.

This chain links TRBV11-3 with TRBJ2-4; D may be TRBD1 (6 bases). CDR1 and CDR2 from the germline V gene are SGHNT and YENEEA. Trimming left V 5 bases short and J 5 bases short, with 13 bases between. The CDR3 is 14 residues long. The CDR3 sequence is CASSRGGRENIQYF. CDR3 sequence (DNA): TGTGCCAGCAGCCGTGGGGGCAGAGAAAACATTCAGTACTTC.

The V and J genes are TRBV7-3 and TRBJ1-2; no reliable D call. V was clipped by 8 bases and J by 4 bases, with 14 bases between them. Germline V gives CDR1 SGHTA, CDR2 FQGTGA. This CDR3 contains 13 residues. The CDR3 bases are TGTGCCAGCGCGGAGAATCCGGGCTATGGCTACACCTTC. Its protein product is CASAENPGYGYTF.

V gene TRBV7-9 combines with J gene TRBJ2-1, with 13 bases matching TRBD2. The trim removed 4 bases at V and 8 bases at J, leaving 5 bases unmatched. Looked up from germline, CDR1 is SEHNR and CDR2 is FQNEAQ (reference sequence). This CDR3 is 15 amino acids long. The CDR3 loop reads CASSSGLAGADEQFF. The CDR3 nucleotides are TGTGCCAGCAGCTCAGGACTAGCGGGAGCAGATGAGCAGTTCTTC.

The CDR3 reads CASSLGGLGTDTQYF. The CDR3 bases are TGTGCCAGCAGCTTGGGGGGGTTAGGCACAGATACGCAGTATTTT. V gene TRBV5-6 combines with J gene TRBJ2-3; D could derive from TRBD1 or TRBD2 (5 bases each). The germline CDR1 and CDR2 sequences are SGHDT and YYEEEE. This CDR3 comprises 15 residues. V lost 0 bases and J lost 1, with 9 bases in between.